These 26 T cell receptor beta chains share one sample of origin, sequenced in a study of cytomegalovirus exposure and HLA in healthy donors. PCR amplification relied on 60 Vbeta primers (plus 13 Jbeta primers). Assay used: immunoSEQ multiplex PCR; TCRdb lists only in-frame clones, some missing. The data hold under 35,000 clones, with roughly 60% observed a single time. The specimen was PBMCs. The receptors originated from a male donor in good health and CMV-seropositive.

This chain links TRBV5-5 with TRBJ1-2; perhaps TRBD1 as D (6 bases). Germline loops: CDR1 SGHKS, CDR2 YYEKEE (reference sequence). Trimming took 4 bases from V and 10 from J, leaving 11 bases between them. CDR3 length: 11 residues. The CDR3 here is CASSEGHHYTF. CDR3 in DNA: TGTGCCAGCAGCGAGGGACACCACTACACCTTC.

The chain employs TRBV28 and TRBJ1-4; D unresolved. This CDR3 contains 14 residues. V lost 6 bases and J lost 2, with 10 bases in between. Per germline, CDR1 MDHEN and CDR2 SYDVKM. The CDR3 DNA follows: TGTGCCAGCAGGGTTGGGCAGACTAATGAAAAACTGTTTTTT. Protein sequence: CASRVGQTNEKLFF.

The genes are TRBV6-5 and TRBJ1-5; the D is unclear. V was shortened by 2 bases and J by 6 bases, with 8 bases between the two germline ends. The CDR3 is 13 amino acids. Germline loops: CDR1 MNHEY, CDR2 SVGAGI. CDR3 amino acids: CASSYREGQPQHF. The CDR3 DNA sequence: TGTGCCAGCAGTTACAGGGAGGGTCAGCCCCAGCATTTT.

The chain combines TRBV5-1 with TRBJ1-3, with D possibly TRBD1 on 6 matching bases. Per the germline V gene, CDR1 is SGHRS and CDR2 is YFSETQ. CDR3 length: 16 amino acids. Trimming shortened V by 4 bases and J by 2 bases, and 16 bases separated the two germline ends. This CDR3 is CASSQTRQEAGNTIYF. CDR3 coding DNA: TGCGCCAGCAGCCAAACCCGACAGGAGGCTGGAAACACCATATATTTT.

The chain combines TRBV6-1 with TRBJ2-3; D is unclear. Germline V gives CDR1 MNHNS, CDR2 SASEGT. V was pared by 6 bases and J by 6 bases, with 16 bases between. The CDR3 contains 14 residues. Here the CDR3 reads CASSLLPRPDTQYF. The CDR3 coding sequence is TGTGCCAGCAGCCTACTCCCACGTCCCGATACGCAGTATTTT.

CDR3 residues: CSASSYSHTF. The CDR3 nucleotides read TGCAGTGCTAGTTCGTACAGCCACACCTTC. The chain recombines TRBV20-1 with TRBJ1-2; unclear D gene. Looked up from germline, CDR1 is DFQATT and CDR2 is SNEGSKA (reference sequence). This CDR3 has 10 amino acids. The V gene lost 3 bases and the J gene lost 12 bases, with 11 bases spanning the gap.

The chain carries TRBV6-5 and TRBJ2-7; a weak D match, TRBD2 (5 bases). Germline V gene lookup returns CDR1 MNHEY and CDR2 SVGAGI. CDR3 length equals 12 residues. V lost 5 bases, J lost 5 bases, and 10 bases lay in between. CDR3 DNA sequence: TGTGCCAGCAGTCGGACTGGGAACGAGCAGTACTTC. It codes for CASSRTGNEQYF.

The CDR3 coding sequence is TGCGCCAGCAATTTGGCAGGGGGTTACACTGAAGCTTTCTTT. Its protein is CASNLAGGYTEAFF. This chain links TRBV5-1 with TRBJ1-1; TRBD1 agrees at 7 bases. The CDR3 spans 14 residues. CDR1 and CDR2 from the germline V gene are SGHRS and YFSETQ. The trim removed 6 bases at V and 3 bases at J, leaving 8 bases unmatched.

The V call is TRBV14, the J call TRBJ2-1; D ambiguous. The CDR3 has 11 residues. Per germline, CDR1 SGHDN and CDR2 FVKESK. Between the trimmed V and J ends, which lost 4 bases and 5 bases, there was a span of 3 bases. Here the CDR3 reads CASSRNNEQFF. The CDR3, as DNA: TGTGCCAGCAGCCGTAACAATGAGCAGTTCTTC.

The chain recombines TRBV27 with TRBJ1-4; 7 nucleotides match TRBD1. Germline V gene lookup returns CDR1 MNHEY and CDR2 SMNVEV (reference sequence). This CDR3 comprises 14 residues. The ends lost 3 bases at V and 8 bases at J; junction bases unmatched: 6. CDR3 sequence reads: CASSLAGTAEKLFF. CDR3 nucleotide sequence: TGTGCCAGCAGTTTGGCCGGGACAGCCGAAAAACTGTTTTTT.

This clone showed up just once. V and J are TRBV2 and TRBJ2-5, with D possibly being TRBD1 (5 bases). V lost 6 bases and J 2 bases, leaving 7 bases between the germline ends. The germline gives CDR1 SNHLY, CDR2 FYNNEI. This CDR3 region has 12 residues. The CDR3 protein is CASRRTQETQYF. In DNA, the CDR3 is TGTGCCAGCAGAAGGACACAAGAGACCCAGTACTTC.

This sequence joins TRBV13 and TRBJ1-4; tentatively, D is TRBD1 (5 bases). Germline loops: CDR1 PRHDT, CDR2 FYEKMQ (reference sequence). Trimming left V 5 bases short and J 3 bases short, with 13 bases between. This CDR3 contains 15 residues. As DNA, the CDR3 is TGTGCCAGCAGCGCCTCGCCCAGGGCTAATGAAAAACTGTTTTTT. Protein product: CASSASPRANEKLFF.

The V call is TRBV5-1, the J call TRBJ1-4; TRBD1 aligns across 7 bases. J lost 7 bases, V lost 4 bases, and 10 bases had no gene match. The CDR3 contains 15 residues. The germline CDR1 and CDR2 sequences are SGHRS and YFSETQ. The CDR3 region has the DNA TGCGCCAGCAGCGGGAGCAGGGGGTCGGCTGAAAAACTGTTTTTT. Amino acid sequence: CASSGSRGSAEKLFF.

This clone turned up a few times. This CDR3 is CASSYYGWNTEAFF. The CDR3 DNA follows: TGTGCCAGCAGTTACTACGGGTGGAACACTGAAGCTTTCTTT. V gene TRBV6-6 combines with J gene TRBJ1-1; no clear D gene. CDR3 size: 14 residues. Trimming took off 1 base at V and 1 base at J, with 7 bases between the two ends. Per the germline V gene, CDR1 is MNHNY and CDR2 is SVGAGI (reference sequence).

The gene calls are TRBV7-9 and TRBJ2-2; 7 bases fit TRBD1. Per the germline V gene, CDR1 is SEHNR and CDR2 is FQNEAQ (reference sequence). This CDR3 is built from 14 residues. V shed 5 bases, J shed 7 bases, and the junction held 7 bases outside the gene matches. The CDR3 region is CASSPGQAVGELFF. The CDR3 bases are TGTGCCAGCAGCCCTGGACAGGCGGTCGGGGAGCTGTTTTTT. The full variable domain, completed using reference TRBV7-9 and TRBJ2-2, is DTGVSQNPRHKITKRGQNVTFRCDPISEHNRLYWYRQTLGQGPEFLTYFQNEAQLEKSRLLSDRFSAERPKGSFSTLEIQRTEQGDSAMYLCASSPGQAVGELFFGEGSRLTVL.

J is TRBJ1-1 and V is TRBV16; 7 positions agree with TRBD1. Unmatched junction bases numbered 6, after V lost 0 bases and J lost 11 bases. There are 13 residues in the CDR3. Germline lookup yields CDR1 KGHSY and CDR2 FQNENV. For the CDR3, the DNA is TGTGCCAGCAGCCAATCGGGCAGGGGGAATGCTTTCTTT. Its translation: CASSQSGRGNAFF.

This clone has a single count. This sequence joins TRBV7-9 and TRBJ2-2; D may be TRBD1 (6 bases). The CDR3 contains 16 residues. Germline CDR1 and CDR2: SEHNR and FQNEAQ (reference sequence). V dropped 4 bases and J dropped 3 bases, with 15 bases sitting between them. The CDR3 protein is CASSYRQGPYTGELFF. As DNA, the CDR3 is TGTGCCAGCAGCTACCGGCAGGGGCCGTACACCGGGGAGCTGTTTTTT. The full variable domain, in which reference TRBV7-9 and TRBJ2-2 provide the parts outside the CDR3, is DTGVSQNPRHKITKRGQNVTFRCDPISEHNRLYWYRQTLGQGPEFLTYFQNEAQLEKSRLLSDRFSAERPKGSFSTLEIQRTEQGDSAMYLCASSYRQGPYTGELFFGEGSRLTVL.

This chain links TRBV30 with TRBJ1-2, with 8 bases identical to TRBD1. There are 14 residues in the CDR3. V lost 2 bases to trimming and J lost 4 bases; unmatched junction nucleotides: 6. In germline, CDR1 is GTSNPN, CDR2 SVGIG (reference sequence). CDR3 nucleotides: TGTGCCTGGAGTAGGGACCAGGGGGCCTATGGCTACACCTTC. Encoded protein: CAWSRDQGAYGYTF. Full variable domain (remainder filled in from reference TRBV30 and TRBJ1-2): SQTIHQWPATLVQPVGSPLSLECTVEGTSNPNLYWYRQAAGRGLQLLFYSVGIGQISSEVPQNLSASRPQDRQFILSSKKLLLSDSGFYLCAWSRDQGAYGYTFGSGTRLTVV.

This rearrangement joins TRBV6-4 to TRBJ2-2; 10 bases align to TRBD2. The J segment lost 5 bases and the V segment lost 0 bases, leaving 3 bases of the junction unmatched. Germline V gene lookup returns CDR1 MRHNA and CDR2 SNTAGT. CDR3 length equals 16 residues. The CDR3 region is CASSDSDSGGTGELFF. In DNA, the CDR3 is TGTGCCAGCAGTGACTCGGATAGCGGGGGGACCGGGGAGCTGTTTTTT.

This clone was counted a single time. The genes are TRBV29-1 and TRBJ2-7; tentative D call: TRBD1 (5 bases). The CDR3 contains 15 residues. The V gene's germline CDR1 is SQVTM and CDR2 ANQGSEA. Here the CDR3 reads CSASRPRQRVYEQYF. The CDR3 DNA follows: TGCAGTGCTTCGCGCCCACGACAGAGAGTATACGAGCAGTACTTC.

V and J are TRBV7-3 and TRBJ2-7; the match to TRBD2 covers 7 bases. Germline CDR1 and CDR2: SGHTA and FQGTGA. V was clipped by 5 bases and J by 6 bases; unmatched bases: 7. CDR3 length equals 13 residues. The CDR3 nucleotides read TGTGCCAGCAGCCTTTATACGGGGGGCGAGCAGTACTTC. Protein sequence: CASSLYTGGEQYF.

This chain links TRBV7-3 with TRBJ2-1, with 8 bases aligning to TRBD2. This CDR3 comprises 14 residues. The germline V gene has CDR1 SGHTA and CDR2 FQGTGA. J lost 3 bases, V lost 4 bases, and 2 bases had no gene match. The CDR3 region has the DNA TGTGCCAGCAGCTCCACTAGCGGCTACAATGAGCAGTTCTTC. Protein product: CASSSTSGYNEQFF.

V gene TRBV6-1 combines with J gene TRBJ1-2; the match to TRBD1 covers 7 bases. The CDR3 sequence is 12 residues long. Losses at the gene ends were 6 bases for V and 6 bases for J; bases not matched to a gene: 4. Germline-derived CDR1 and CDR2 are MNHNS and SASEGT. The CDR3 reads CASSDRVDGYTF. The CDR3 coding sequence is TGTGCCAGCAGCGACAGGGTAGATGGCTACACCTTC.

V is TRBV18 and J is TRBJ2-2; 8 nucleotides match TRBD2. V gave up 3 bases and J gave up 4 bases; unmatched junction bases: 4. CDR1 is KGHSH and CDR2 is LQKENI in the germline V gene. This CDR3 contains 15 residues. CDR3 protein: CASSPGLAGTGELFF. The CDR3 coding sequence is TGTGCCAGCTCACCTGGGCTAGCGGGCACCGGGGAGCTGTTTTTT.

J is TRBJ2-3 and V is TRBV19; D may be TRBD2 (6 bases). The germline gives CDR1 LNHDA, CDR2 SQIVND (reference sequence). The CDR3 is 16 residues long. Trimming stripped 3 bases from V and 6 bases from J, with 19 bases between. DNA of the CDR3: TGTGCCAGTAGTATGGCGGCTAGCGTTGTGGTGGATACGCAGTATTTT. This gives the protein CASSMAASVVVDTQYF.

The chain carries TRBV6-1 and TRBJ1-2, with a possible D match to TRBD1 (5 bases). Deletions cut 9 bases from V and 4 bases from J, with 12 bases between. Germline assignment: CDR1 MNHNS and CDR2 SASEGT. This CDR3 has 12 residues. CDR3 region: CARGWGGYGYTF. The CDR3 DNA reads as TGTGCCAGGGGGTGGGGGGGCTATGGCTACACCTTC.